The 17 T cell receptor beta chains below come from one sample, sequenced in a study of T cell responses to AZD1222 COVID-19 vaccine. The table came from immunoSEQ multiplex PCR; TCRdb's copy has only in-frame clones and leaves some out. This sample yields 150,000 to 200,000 clones, of which 85% to 95% are seen a single time; about 1.4% belongs to the top ten. Sequencing was performed on peripheral blood, taken on day 0 of AZD1222 vaccination. The receptor source for this set is an adult in good health.

The gene calls are TRBV19 and TRBJ1-1; a possible D gene is TRBD1 (6 bases). CDR3 length: 18 amino acids. Germline values: CDR1 LNHDA, CDR2 SQIVND (reference sequence). The V end was cut by 6 bases, the J end by 6 bases, with 29 bases between. The CDR3 DNA reads TGTGCCAGTAGCCCCTATCCGGGAGGGGGGGGGCCGGGATCTGAAGCTTTCTTT. Translating it yields CASSPYPGGGGPGSEAFF.

The chain links TRBV7-6 to TRBJ2-7; TRBD2 aligns across 8 bases. The length of the CDR3 is 18 residues. The J segment lost 0 bases and the V segment lost 3 bases, leaving 13 bases of the junction unmatched. Germline V gene sequence: CDR1 SGHVS, CDR2 FNYEAQ. CDR3 sequence reads: CASSLVTGIAGRSYEQYF. CDR3 nucleotide sequence: TGTGCCAGCAGCTTGGTTACAGGGATAGCGGGGCGCTCCTACGAGCAGTACTTC.

The rearrangement links TRBV6-4 to TRBJ1-1; D unclear. The CDR3 extends over 13 amino acids. The germline V gene has CDR1 MRHNA and CDR2 SNTAGT. V was cut by 2 bases and J by 1 base, with 5 bases left in between. CDR3 loop: CASSDLQNTEAFF. The CDR3 DNA reads as TGTGCCAGCAGTGACCTCCAGAACACTGAAGCTTTCTTT.

The chain recombines TRBV6-5 with TRBJ1-2; 8 bases map to TRBD1. J was trimmed by 7 bases and V by 5 bases; bases with no gene match: 9. The CDR3 loop spans 14 amino acids. The germline CDR1 and CDR2 sequences are MNHEY and SVGAGI. The CDR3 bases are TGTGCCAGCAGTCCCGGGACAGGTCTTCTTGGCTACACCTTC. Its protein product is CASSPGTGLLGYTF.

This chain joins TRBV6-5 and TRBJ2-7; D possibly corresponds to TRBD2 (6 bases). V gave up 3 bases and J gave up 0 bases, with 12 bases separating them. In germline, CDR1 is MNHEY, CDR2 SVGAGI. The CDR3 loop spans 15 amino acids. CDR3 protein: CASSYVGGSSYEQYF. CDR3 sequence (DNA): TGTGCCAGCAGTTATGTAGGAGGGAGCTCCTACGAGCAGTACTTC.

This chain joins TRBV7-2 and TRBJ2-6, with D possibly matching TRBD1 (6 bases). Per the germline V gene, CDR1 is SGHTA and CDR2 is FQGNSA. Trimming pared 2 bases from V and 0 bases from J, leaving 8 bases between. The CDR3 is 16 amino acids. This chain's CDR3 is CASSLTGNSGANVLTF. The CDR3 DNA is TGTGCCAGCAGCTTAACAGGGAACTCTGGGGCCAACGTCCTGACTTTC. Filled out from reference TRBV7-2 and TRBJ2-6, the complete variable domain reads GAGVSQSPSNKVTEKGKDVELRCDPISGHTALYWYRQSLGQGLEFLIYFQGNSAPDKSGLPSDRFSAERTGGSVSTLTIQRTQQEDSAVYLCASSLTGNSGANVLTFGAGSRLTVL.

In DNA form, the CDR3 reads TGTGCCAGCAGTTTATCACCGGGGGTTTACGAGCAGTACTTC. It encodes CASSLSPGVYEQYF. J is TRBJ2-7 and V is TRBV28, with D perhaps TRBD2 (6 bases). The CDR3 is made up of 14 amino acids. V lost 1 base to trimming and J lost 4 bases, with 11 bases between them. Germline V gene sequence: CDR1 MDHEN, CDR2 SYDVKM.

CDR3 DNA: TGTGCCAGCAGCCAACCTGGGGGACTCTCTGGAAACACCATATATTTT. It yields the protein CASSQPGGLSGNTIYF. V usage is TRBV14 and J usage is TRBJ1-3; D possibly corresponds to TRBD1 (5 bases). Trimming shortened V by 2 bases and J by 0 bases, and 11 bases separated the two germline ends. Germline CDR1 SGHDN, CDR2 FVKESK. This CDR3 comprises 16 residues.

The chain is built from TRBV2 and TRBJ1-5; 7 nucleotides align to TRBD1. This CDR3 is built from 15 residues. Germline CDR1 reads SNHLY; CDR2 reads FYNNEI. J was trimmed by 0 bases and V by 5 bases; bases with no gene match: 4. The CDR3 DNA sequence: TGTGCCAGCAGTACAGGGGATTCTAGCAATCAGCCCCAGCATTTT. This gives the protein CASSTGDSSNQPQHF. Variable domain in full (rest from reference TRBV2 and TRBJ1-5): EPEVTQTPSHQVTQMGQEVILRCVPISNHLYFYWYRQILGQKVEFLVSFYNNEISEKSEIFDDQFSVERPDGSNFTLKIRSTKLEDSAMYFCASSTGDSSNQPQHFGDGTRLSIL.

This chain connects TRBV12-3 or TRBV12-4 to TRBJ2-7; D gene uncertain. The CDR3 extends over 11 amino acids. The V end lost 5 bases, the J end lost 6 bases, and 8 bases lay between the germline ends. The CDR3 reads CASSLGPEQYF. The CDR3 bases are TGTGCCAGCAGTCTCGGACCCGAGCAGTACTTC.

The chain recombines TRBV6-5 with TRBJ1-5; D might be TRBD1 (5 bases). The germline V gene has CDR1 MNHEY and CDR2 SVGAGI. CDR3 length: 14 amino acids. V was cut by 5 bases and J by 4 bases, with 12 bases left in between. The CDR3 nucleotides read TGTGCCAGCAGTAAGTGGGACGGGAATCAGCCCCAGCATTTT. Its translation: CASSKWDGNQPQHF.

This rearrangement joins TRBV12-3 or TRBV12-4 to TRBJ1-2; D remains unclear. The CDR3 length is 13 residues. The V end was cut by 3 bases, the J end by 2 bases, with 7 bases between. CDR3 in amino acids: CASSFGLNYGYTF. Written as DNA, the CDR3 is TGTGCCAGCAGTTTCGGGCTAAACTATGGCTACACCTTC.

The genes are TRBV19 and TRBJ1-2, with D perhaps matching TRBD1 (6 bases). The CDR3 is made up of 15 amino acids. Trimming removed 5 bases at V and 6 bases at J, with 19 bases between. In germline, CDR1 is LNHDA, CDR2 SQIVND (reference sequence). The chain's CDR3 is CASSPYEGGWNGYTF. CDR3 sequence (DNA): TGTGCCAGTAGTCCATACGAGGGGGGCTGGAATGGCTACACCTTC.

This clone is a singleton in its sample. V is TRBV12-3 or TRBV12-4 and J is TRBJ1-2, with TRBD1 as a possible D gene (5 bases). V lost 4 bases to trimming and J lost 3 bases, with 9 bases between them. CDR3 length: 13 amino acids. The CDR3 sequence is CASSWGGDYGYTF. The CDR3 DNA is TGTGCCAGCAGTTGGGGAGGGGACTATGGCTACACCTTC.

The chain couples TRBV24-1 to TRBJ2-7; D may correspond to TRBD1 or TRBD2 (5 bases each). This CDR3 contains 15 residues. Trimming removed 9 bases at V and 0 bases at J, with 17 bases between. Per the germline V gene, CDR1 is KGHDR and CDR2 is SFDVKD. The CDR3 region is CATASQGPSSYEQYF. For the CDR3, the DNA is TGTGCCACCGCCAGCCAGGGACCCTCCTCCTACGAGCAGTACTTC.

The chain has TRBV7-9 and TRBJ2-2; a possible D gene is TRBD2 (6 bases). Germline V gene lookup returns CDR1 SEHNR and CDR2 FQNEAQ (reference sequence). This CDR3 has 15 amino acids. V was trimmed by 5 bases and J by 9 bases, leaving 19 bases between them. The CDR3 DNA reads TGTGCCAGCAGCCCCCGGGACTCAACCGCCTGGGAGCTGTTTTTT. As protein: CASSPRDSTAWELFF.

The chain uses TRBV7-8 and TRBJ2-1; D unclear. V lost 0 bases, J lost 11 bases, and 14 bases lay in between. There are 14 residues in the CDR3. CDR1 and CDR2 from the germline V gene are SGHVS and FQNEAQ. CDR3 amino acids: CASSLAPHLVKQFF. The CDR3 DNA follows: TGTGCCAGCAGCTTAGCGCCCCACCTGGTAAAGCAGTTCTTC.